This T cell receptor beta chain was recovered during a study of blood T cell repertoires in COVID-19. Across the whole study: Sample material is recorded as cDNA or gDNA derived from T cells, B-cell-depleted T cells, or PBMCs.

CDR3 length: 13 amino acids. V was trimmed by 5 bases and J by 5 bases, leaving 11 bases between them. Germline assignment: CDR1 KGHDR and CDR2 SFDVKD. In the original processing: Reference gene primer amplification in the assay estimated nucleated cell counts. Sequencing was performed with immunoSEQ multiplex PCR; in TCRdb, only in-frame clones are kept and a portion is missing. The DNA gave D and trimming, while V, J and clone size come from that table. The data hold tens of thousands of clones, with approximately 90% observed a single time. This chain joins TRBV24-1 and TRBJ1-1, with a weak D call TRBD1 (6 bases). The clonotype comes from a human donor in a cohort sampled during active COVID-19. Sequences were obtained from peripheral blood. Written as DNA, the CDR3 is TGTGCCACCAGTGTGGACAGTGGGACTGAAGCTTTCTTT. Translated, it gives CATSVDSGTEAFF.